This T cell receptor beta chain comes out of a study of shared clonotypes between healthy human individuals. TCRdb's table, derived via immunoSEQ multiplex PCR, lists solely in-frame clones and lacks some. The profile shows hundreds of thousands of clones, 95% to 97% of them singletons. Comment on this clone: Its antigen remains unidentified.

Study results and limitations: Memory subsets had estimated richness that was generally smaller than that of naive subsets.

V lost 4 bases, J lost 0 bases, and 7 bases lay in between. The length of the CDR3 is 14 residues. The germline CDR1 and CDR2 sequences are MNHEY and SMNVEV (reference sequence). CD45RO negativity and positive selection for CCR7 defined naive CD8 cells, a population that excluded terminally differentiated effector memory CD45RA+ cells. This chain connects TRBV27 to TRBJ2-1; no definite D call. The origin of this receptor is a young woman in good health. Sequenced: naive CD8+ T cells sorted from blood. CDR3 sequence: CASSSYSSYNEQFF. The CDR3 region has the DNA TGTGCCAGCAGTTCCTATAGCTCCTACAATGAGCAGTTCTTC.